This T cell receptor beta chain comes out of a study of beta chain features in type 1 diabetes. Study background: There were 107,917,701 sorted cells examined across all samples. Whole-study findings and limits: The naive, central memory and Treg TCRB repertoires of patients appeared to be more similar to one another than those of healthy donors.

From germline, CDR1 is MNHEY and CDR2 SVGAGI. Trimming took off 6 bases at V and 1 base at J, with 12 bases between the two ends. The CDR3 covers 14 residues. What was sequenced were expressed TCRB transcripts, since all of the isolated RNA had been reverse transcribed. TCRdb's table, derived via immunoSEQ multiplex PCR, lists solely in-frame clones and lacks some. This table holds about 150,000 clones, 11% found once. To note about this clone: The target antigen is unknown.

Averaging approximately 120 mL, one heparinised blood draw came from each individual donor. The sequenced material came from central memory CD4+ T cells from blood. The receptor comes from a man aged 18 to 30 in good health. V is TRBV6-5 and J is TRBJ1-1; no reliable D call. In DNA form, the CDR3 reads TGTGCCAGCAGGTCCTATGGACCGAACACTGAAGCTTTCTTT. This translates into CASRSYGPNTEAFF.